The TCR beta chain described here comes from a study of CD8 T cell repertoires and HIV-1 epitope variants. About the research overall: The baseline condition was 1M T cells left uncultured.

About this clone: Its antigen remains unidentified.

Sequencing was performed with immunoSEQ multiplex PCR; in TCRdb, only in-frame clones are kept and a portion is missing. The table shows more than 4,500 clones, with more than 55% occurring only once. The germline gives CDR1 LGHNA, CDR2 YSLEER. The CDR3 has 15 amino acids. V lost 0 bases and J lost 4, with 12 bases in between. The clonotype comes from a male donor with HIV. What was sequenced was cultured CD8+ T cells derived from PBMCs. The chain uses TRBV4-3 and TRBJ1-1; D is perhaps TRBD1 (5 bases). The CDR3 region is CASSQDPGGGTEAFF. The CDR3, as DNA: TGCGCCAGCAGCCAAGATCCTGGGGGTGGCACTGAAGCTTTCTTT.